The source of this TCR beta chain is a study of T cells in Graves' hyperthyroidism and ophthalmopathy. Study results and caveats: Patients with ophthalmopathy were separated from those with stable hyperthyroidism by a 13 V-J model. Before onset, by a median of 6.5 months, the model predicted ophthalmopathy.

Every diagnosis used clinical symptoms, serum thyroxine and TRAb, thyroid ultrasound and orbital computed tomography. Fresh 10 ml peripheral blood yielded PBMCs. The table lists this clonotype with many counts. Its target is not known. What was amplified from RNA transcripts were TCR beta CDR3 regions. HTBI primers drove first-round RT-PCR of the TCR CDR3. One entry per CDR3 protein results from TCRdb running MiXCR on the multiplex PCR reads. The data show about 520,000 distinct CDR3 sequences, less than 25% seen once. Trimming at V came to 0 bases and at J to 6 bases, leaving 6 bases not matched to a gene. The CDR3 is 15 residues long. CDR1 and CDR2 (germline): SGHRS, YFSETQ.

The clonotype comes from a woman in her 30s with Graves' ophthalmopathy. The sample taken for sequencing was blood. The chain links TRBV5-1 to TRBJ1-5; 7 positions agree with TRBD1. CDR3 region: CASSLETGAGQPQHF. The CDR3 nucleotides are TGCGCCAGCAGCTTGGAAACAGGGGCGGGTCAGCCCCAGCATTTT.